Following are 6 T cell receptor beta chains from one sample sequenced in a study of early T cells in non-severe SARS-CoV-2 infection. TCRdb processed the 5' RACE reads anew with MiXCR; each CDR3 protein has one entry. The data hold around 89,000 distinct CDR3 sequences, with roughly 14% observed a single time. The sample was whole blood. These receptors were taken from an adult who was a healthcare worker with PCR-confirmed SARS-CoV-2 infection or an uninfected control (not recorded which).

The sample holds a few counts of this clonotype. This chain connects TRBV20-1 to TRBJ1-5; D is perhaps TRBD1 (6 bases). The CDR3 totals 13 residues. Trimming pared 3 bases from V and 4 bases from J, leaving 10 bases between. CDR1 is DFQATT, CDR2 SNEGSKA, per germline (reference sequence). CDR3 nucleotide sequence: TGCAGTGCTAGCGTTACAGGGAATCAGCCCCAGCATTTT. Translated: CSASVTGNQPQHF.

The chain employs TRBV4-2 and TRBJ2-1; TRBD2 aligns across 10 bases. The J segment lost 5 bases and the V segment lost 3 bases, leaving 4 bases of the junction unmatched. CDR1 and CDR2 (germline): LGHNA, YNFKEQ. The CDR3 covers 15 residues. CDR3 in amino acids: CASSHVGTSDNEQFF. DNA of the CDR3: TGTGCCAGCAGCCACGTCGGGACTAGCGACAATGAGCAGTTCTTC.

The chain uses TRBV5-1 and TRBJ1-3; a possible D gene is TRBD1 (5 bases). Trimming shortened V by 1 base and J by 0 bases, and 8 bases separated the two germline ends. The germline CDR1 and CDR2 sequences are SGHRS and YFSETQ. The length of the CDR3 is 15 residues. The CDR3 protein is CASSLQGTSGNTIYF. The CDR3 DNA reads as TGCGCCAGCAGCTTGCAAGGGACCTCTGGAAACACCATATATTTT.

In its sample, this clonotype was seen once. The junction departs from germline at one end; a sequencing error may be responsible. This chain links TRBV4-2 with TRBJ2-5, with 11 bases matching TRBD2. Germline CDR1 and CDR2: LGHNA and YNFKEQ. The CDR3 is 18 amino acids. The CDR3 sequence is CASNQDPILAGGHETQYF. Written as DNA, the CDR3 is TGTGCCAGCAACCAAGACCCGATCTTAGCGGGGGGGCATGAGACCCAGTACTTC.

This clonotype was seen ten or more times. The gene calls are TRBV7-3 and TRBJ1-6; unclear D gene. Germline V CDR1 and CDR2: SGHTA, FQGTGA. The V and J ends lost 4 bases and 10 bases respectively, with 11 bases between them. This CDR3 contains 13 residues. Here the CDR3 reads CASSSLFGSPLHF. The CDR3 coding sequence is TGTGCCAGCAGCTCCCTCTTCGGATCACCCCTCCACTTT. Full variable domain (remainder filled in from reference TRBV7-3 and TRBJ1-6): GAGVSQTPSNKVTEKGKYVELRCDPISGHTALYWYRQSLGQGPEFLIYFQGTGAADDSGLPNDRFFAVRPEGSVSTLKIQRTERGDSAVYLCASSSLFGSPLHFGNGTRLTVT.

This chain uses TRBV3-1 with TRBJ2-5; D is unresolved. This CDR3 region has 11 residues. Germline V lookup: CDR1 LGHDT, CDR2 YNNKEL (reference sequence). V was pared by 2 bases and J by 5 bases, with 3 bases between. This CDR3 is CASSQSETQYF. CDR3 DNA sequence: TGTGCCAGCAGCCAAAGCGAGACCCAGTACTTC.